Shown below are 21 T cell receptor beta chains from a single sample sequenced in a study of Tregs in tolerant kidney transplant recipients. Recipients received nonmyeloablative bone marrow transplants from related graft donors, with transient mixed chimerism. Assay: immunoSEQ multiplex PCR; the TCRdb copy retains only in-frame clones and omits some. This table has 65,000 to 85,000 clones, 75% to 95% appearing once. The starting material was CD4+ T cells from blood (PBMCs), obtained 24 months after the transplant. These receptors were collected from a human patient who received a combined kidney and bone marrow transplant. Some T cells may arise from the graft donor.

Here the CDR3 DNA reads TGTGCCAGCAGTTCCCCCCCAGACTCTGGAAACACCATATATTTT. Translation gives CASSSPPDSGNTIYF. The chain has TRBV28 and TRBJ1-3; D uncertain. V was pared by 4 bases and J by 0 bases, with 10 bases between. The CDR3 totals 15 residues. Germline V lookup: CDR1 MDHEN, CDR2 SYDVKM.

The chain links TRBV7-2 to TRBJ2-2, with TRBD1 identical over 7 bases. Germline CDR1 SGHTA, CDR2 FQGNSA. CDR3 length: 18 residues. The trim removed 1 base at V and 0 bases at J, leaving 8 bases unmatched. The CDR3 DNA reads TGTGCCAGCAGCTTAGTTACCCGGGACAGTTCGAACACCGGGGAGCTGTTTTTT. Encoded protein: CASSLVTRDSSNTGELFF.

This chain joins TRBV7-9 and TRBJ1-5, with unresolved D. CDR1 is SEHNR and CDR2 is FQNEAQ in the germline V gene (reference sequence). CDR3 length: 13 amino acids. V was shortened by 11 bases and J by 4 bases, with 15 bases between the two germline ends. The CDR3 coding sequence is TGTGCCGTGCAGAGGGCTATAAATCAGCCCCAGCATTTT. As protein: CAVQRAINQPQHF.

The V gene is TRBV5-6, the J gene TRBJ2-3; TRBD1 agrees at 9 bases. CDR3 length: 14 amino acids. CDR1 SGHDT and CDR2 YYEEEE come from the germline V gene. V trimming: 3 bases; J trimming: 5 bases; junction bases outside the gene matches: 4. CDR3 sequence: CASSSGTGIDTQYF. As DNA, the CDR3 is TGTGCCAGCAGCTCCGGGACAGGGATAGATACGCAGTATTTT.

The count of this clone is one. The chain employs TRBV19 and TRBJ2-1, with a possible D match to TRBD2 (6 bases). CDR1 and CDR2 from the germline V gene are LNHDA and SQIVND (reference sequence). The length of the CDR3 is 15 residues. With 6 bases removed from V and 8 bases from J, the gap between germline ends came to 20 bases. As DNA, the CDR3 is TGTGCCAGTAGCGATGCGGGGCGCCGGCGGGATGAGCAGTTCTTC. Residues: CASSDAGRRRDEQFF. The full variable domain, in which reference TRBV19 and TRBJ2-1 provide the parts outside the CDR3, is DGGITQSPKYLFRKEGQNVTLSCEQNLNHDAMYWYRQDPGQGLRLIYYSQIVNDFQKGDIAEGYSVSREKKESFPLTVTSAQKNPTAFYLCASSDAGRRRDEQFFGPGTRLTVL.

V usage is TRBV5-1 and J usage is TRBJ1-1, with 8 nucleotides matching TRBD1. CDR3 length: 16 residues. V lost 4 bases and J lost 0; bases outside the gene matches: 8. Germline assignment: CDR1 SGHRS and CDR2 YFSETQ. The CDR3 loop reads CASSLATGGLNTEAFF. The CDR3 DNA reads as TGCGCCAGCAGCCTGGCCACAGGGGGATTGAACACTGAAGCTTTCTTT.

The table lists this clone with a count of one. This chain connects TRBV5-1 to TRBJ1-2, with TRBD1 matching 9 bases. This CDR3 region has 17 residues. V lost 4 bases and J lost 6; bases outside the gene matches: 16. Germline lookup yields CDR1 SGHRS and CDR2 YFSETQ. The CDR3 reads CASSPLGTGMTVDGYTF. CDR3 sequence (DNA): TGCGCCAGCAGCCCCCTGGGGACAGGGATGACTGTCGATGGCTACACCTTC.

This clone showed up just once. The chain carries TRBV5-6 and TRBJ2-7; 10 positions agree with TRBD2. J gave up 0 bases and V 5 bases, and 5 bases lay outside the gene matches. Germline CDR1 and CDR2: SGHDT and YYEEEE. The CDR3 covers 15 residues. CDR3 loop: CASREAGGSSYEQYF. Here the CDR3 DNA reads TGTGCCAGCAGAGAAGCGGGGGGGAGCTCCTACGAGCAGTACTTC. The entire variable domain, with the rest obtained from reference TRBV5-6 and TRBJ2-7, is as follows: DAGVTQSPTHLIKTRGQQVTLRCSPKSGHDTVSWYQQALGQGPQFIFQYYEEEERQRGNFPDRFSGHQFPNYSSELNVNALLLGDSALYLCASREAGGSSYEQYFGPGTRLTVT.

The rearrangement links TRBV21-1 to TRBJ2-7; the table's D call TRBD1 went unverified against the DNA. TRBV21-1 is a listed pseudogene. The length of the CDR3 is 17 residues. CDR3: CASSKVCRTGLSYEQYF. The DNA of the CDR3 is TGTGCCAGCAGCAAAGTGTGTCGGACAGGGTTGTCCTACGAGCAGTACTTC.

This chain uses TRBV5-1 with TRBJ1-2; possible D gene TRBD1, 6 bases. This CDR3 region has 17 residues. Germline-derived CDR1 and CDR2 are SGHRS and YFSETQ. V gave up 2 bases and J gave up 4 bases, with 21 bases separating them. The CDR3 nucleotides are TGCGCCAGCAGCTTAGGACAGTTATTCATGCCGGGCTATGGCTACACCTTC. Its translation: CASSLGQLFMPGYGYTF.

This clone has just one count. The rearrangement uses TRBV30 and TRBJ1-1, with D hard to call. Germline V CDR1 and CDR2: GTSNPN, SVGIG (reference sequence). The CDR3 loop spans 15 amino acids. Trimming took 2 bases from V and 0 from J, leaving 13 bases between them. CDR3 DNA: TGTGCCTGGAGTAAGGAGGCAACGATGAACACTGAAGCTTTCTTT. Its translation: CAWSKEATMNTEAFF.

This chain uses TRBV5-5 with TRBJ2-1, with 13 bases identical to TRBD2. V dropped 4 bases and J dropped 7; count of bases not matched to a gene: 14. Germline V gene lookup returns CDR1 SGHKS and CDR2 YYEKEE (reference sequence). This CDR3 comprises 18 residues. This chain's CDR3 is CASSIGGGLAGITNEQFF. The DNA for the CDR3 is TGTGCCAGCAGCATCGGGGGGGGACTAGCGGGAATCACGAATGAGCAGTTCTTC.

V is TRBV11-3 and J is TRBJ2-1; 11 bases align to TRBD2. In germline, CDR1 is SGHNT, CDR2 YENEEA. After removal of 5 bases from V and 8 bases from J, the junction contained 14 bases not matched to a gene. This CDR3 has 17 residues. The CDR3, as DNA: TGTGCCAGCAGCCGACAAACTAGCGGGAGTTTTCCCTATGAGCAGTTCTTC. Translating it yields CASSRQTSGSFPYEQFF.

The chain employs TRBV7-2 and TRBJ2-5, with D possibly TRBD1 on 6 matching bases. The DNA end lines up better with TRBJ2-7; the J call may be wrong. The CDR3 covers 15 residues. Germline CDR1 SGHTA, CDR2 FQGNSA. For the CDR3, the DNA is TGTGCCAGCAGCTTCCGGGACCAGGGGCTGTCCGAGCAGTACTTC. This sequence encodes CASSFRDQGLSEQYF.

J is TRBJ2-2 and V is TRBV11-3, with 8 bases aligning to TRBD1. There are 16 residues in the CDR3. The ends lost 4 bases at V and 4 bases at J; junction bases unmatched: 8. Germline CDR1 is SGHNT and CDR2 is YENEEA. CDR3 sequence: CASSSRTGPFTGELFF. CDR3 nucleotides: TGTGCCAGCAGCTCCCGGACAGGGCCGTTCACCGGGGAGCTGTTTTTT.

This rearrangement joins TRBV5-4 to TRBJ2-1; D is unclear. Germline lookup yields CDR1 SGHNT and CDR2 YYREEE (reference sequence). Trimming pared 3 bases from V and 4 bases from J, leaving 11 bases between. This CDR3 region has 14 residues. The CDR3 DNA follows: TGTGCCAGCAGCTCGACTTTAGTTTACAATGAGCAGTTCTTC. It yields the protein CASSSTLVYNEQFF.

The CDR3 DNA sequence: TGCGCCAGCAGCGGAACCGGGAAACTCTACGAGCAGTACTTC. As protein: CASSGTGKLYEQYF. The V and J genes are TRBV5-1 and TRBJ2-7; tentative D call: TRBD2 (5 bases). The V end lost 4 bases, the J end lost 3 bases, and 14 bases lay between the germline ends. Per the germline V gene, CDR1 is SGHRS and CDR2 is YFSETQ. The CDR3 has 14 residues.

The chain recombines TRBV18 with TRBJ2-7, with TRBD1 as a possible D gene (6 bases). Trimming took off 3 bases at V and 5 bases at J, with 17 bases between the two ends. The germline gives CDR1 KGHSH, CDR2 LQKENI. This CDR3 is 15 amino acids long. DNA for the CDR3: TGTGCCAGCTCACCTCCCAGGCAGGGGAAGAACGAGCAGTACTTC. Its translation: CASSPPRQGKNEQYF.

The V and J genes are TRBV5-1 and TRBJ2-7; perhaps TRBD2 as D (5 bases). Germline lookup yields CDR1 SGHRS and CDR2 YFSETQ. The CDR3 consists of 16 residues. V lost 1 base to trimming and J lost 2 bases, with 16 bases between them. CDR3 amino acids: CASSLFGGLQAYEQYF. In DNA, the CDR3 is TGCGCCAGCAGCTTGTTTGGAGGCCTTCAAGCCTACGAGCAGTACTTC. Filled out from reference TRBV5-1 and TRBJ2-7, the complete variable domain reads KAGVTQTPRYLIKTRGQQVTLSCSPISGHRSVSWYQQTPGQGLQFLFEYFSETQRNKGNFPGRFSGRQFSNSRSEMNVSTLELGDSALYLCASSLFGGLQAYEQYFGPGTRLTVT.

Details on this clone: The junction shows a germline mismatch at one end, possibly a read error. Other DNA sequences of this sample code for an identical CDR3. V is TRBV5-4 and J is TRBJ1-3; D gene unclear. The CDR3 covers 14 residues. Germline V gene data show CDR1 as SGHNT and CDR2 as YYREEE (reference sequence). The CDR3 DNA follows: TGTGCCAGCAGCTTGGACCGCTTCCGGGATACCATATACTTT. Translating gives CASSLDRFRDTIYF.

The rearrangement joins TRBV7-6 to TRBJ2-1, with TRBD1 as a possible D gene (5 bases). From germline, CDR1 is SGHVS and CDR2 FNYEAQ. The CDR3 length is 15 residues. Trimming stripped 2 bases from V and 3 bases from J, with 11 bases between. The CDR3 here is CASSLSLDSYNEQFF. The CDR3 DNA reads as TGTGCCAGCAGCTTATCCTTAGACAGCTACAATGAGCAGTTCTTC.